Sequencing of this TCR beta chain was carried out in a study of blood T cells in healthy people across ages. Next came a second PCR, run for about 7 to 12 cycles, which used a sample-barcoded 5' primer along with a J-beta primer mix. A single record per CDR3 protein comes from TCRdb applying MiXCR to the 5' RACE reads. The sample gives about a million distinct CDR3 sequences, roughly 50% of which show up once; 20% to 25% is in the top ten. Total RNA, at least 5 micrograms per sample, was extracted from PBMCs. The V end lost 5 bases, the J end lost 6 bases, and 11 bases lay between the germline ends. CDR1 and CDR2 (germline): SGHVS, FNYEAQ. The CDR3 contains 14 residues.

V usage is TRBV7-6 and J usage is TRBJ1-6; D call uncertain. Sequencing was performed on blood. The sequence was obtained from a woman aged 55-70 years in good health. The CDR3 nucleotides are TGTGCCAGCAGCGCCGGACTGAGTAATTCACCCCTCCACTTT. Its translation is CASSAGLSNSPLHF.